This entry lists 17 T cell receptor beta chains sequenced from one sample in a study of shared clonotypes between healthy human individuals. The repertoire was sequenced with immunoSEQ multiplex PCR; TCRdb's copy has only in-frame clones and lacks some. The table lists fewer than 3 million clones, just under 95% of them singletons. The sample taken for sequencing was naive CD4+ T cells from PBMCs. Subset denoted: CD45RA+ positively selected. Source of these receptors: a man between 18 and 35 years old in good health. Some clones in this sample may be carry-over from other donors' samples.

The chain carries TRBV6-1 and TRBJ1-3; no definite D call. Germline CDR1 is MNHNS and CDR2 is SASEGT. The CDR3 runs 15 residues. Trimming cost V 4 bases and J 0 bases, with 10 bases left between them. CDR3 DNA sequence: TGTGCCAGCAGTGTTGCTGGCGGCTCTGGAAACACCATATATTTT. This sequence encodes CASSVAGGSGNTIYF.

V is TRBV5-1 and J is TRBJ2-2, with unresolved D. The ends were cut back, 0 bases at V and 5 bases at J, with 14 bases in the middle. CDR1 and CDR2 from the germline V gene are SGHRS and YFSETQ. The CDR3 contains 16 residues. CDR3 amino acids: CASSLGALLATGELFF. Here the CDR3 DNA reads TGCGCCAGCAGCTTGGGAGCACTTCTTGCTACCGGGGAGCTGTTTTTT.

The rearrangement joins TRBV9 to TRBJ2-7, with 14 positions matching TRBD2. The CDR3 consists of 15 residues. V lost 0 bases, J lost 6 bases, and 2 bases stayed unmatched. Germline CDR1 SGDLS, CDR2 YYNGEE. CDR3 in DNA: TGTGCCAGCAGCGTAGCGGGGACTAGCGGGAGCGAGCAGTACTTC. Its translation: CASSVAGTSGSEQYF. Complete variable domain (other parts from reference TRBV9 and TRBJ2-7): DSGVTQTPKHLITATGQRVTLRCSPRSGDLSVYWYQQSLDQGLQFLIQYYNGEERAKGNILERFSAQQFPDLHSELNLSSLELGDSALYFCASSVAGTSGSEQYFGPGTRLTVT.

This sequence joins TRBV18 and TRBJ1-2, with 8 bases aligning to TRBD1. The CDR3 covers 16 residues. The V segment lost 3 bases and the J segment 5 bases; nucleotides outside the gene matches: 11. Germline lookup yields CDR1 KGHSH and CDR2 LQKENI. CDR3 coding DNA: TGTGCCAGCTCACCCAACTCAGACAGGGGAGTATATGGCTACACCTTC. It specifies CASSPNSDRGVYGYTF.

This sequence joins TRBV28 and TRBJ2-1; the match to TRBD2 covers 11 bases. The ends lost 2 bases at V and 0 bases at J; junction bases unmatched: 3. In germline, CDR1 is MDHEN, CDR2 SYDVKM. The CDR3 spans 17 residues. CDR3 sequence (DNA): TGTGCCAGCAGTTTAAGTACTAGCGGGAGCTCCTACAATGAGCAGTTCTTC. Its translation is CASSLSTSGSSYNEQFF.

The CDR3: CASSYSGDISNQPQHF. DNA of the CDR3: TGTGCCAGCAGTTACTCGGGGGACATTAGCAATCAGCCCCAGCATTTT. This chain connects TRBV6-6 to TRBJ1-5, with D possibly being TRBD1 (6 bases). The CDR3 is made up of 16 amino acids. Trimming shortened V by 0 bases and J by 0 bases, and 9 bases separated the two germline ends. CDR1 is MNHNY, CDR2 SVGAGI, per germline (reference sequence).

The chain is built from TRBV5-1 and TRBJ2-7; TRBD2 agrees at 9 bases. Per germline, CDR1 SGHRS and CDR2 YFSETQ. This CDR3 comprises 14 residues. Trimming at V came to 4 bases and at J to 6 bases, leaving 8 bases not matched to a gene. CDR3 sequence reads: CASSPLAGAFEQYF. The CDR3 region has the DNA TGCGCCAGCAGCCCCTTAGCGGGAGCTTTCGAGCAGTACTTC.

This chain joins TRBV18 and TRBJ2-2; D perhaps matches TRBD1 (6 bases). This CDR3 region has 13 residues. Deletions cut 4 bases from V and 5 bases from J, with 8 bases between. Germline V CDR1 and CDR2: KGHSH, LQKENI. CDR3 nucleotides: TGTGCCAGCTCACAACAGGGTACCGGGGAGCTGTTTTTT. Encoded protein: CASSQQGTGELFF.

V gene TRBV28 combines with J gene TRBJ2-1, with 9 nucleotides matching TRBD2. Germline V gene sequence: CDR1 MDHEN, CDR2 SYDVKM. V lost 1 base, J lost 0 bases, and 7 bases stayed unmatched. The CDR3 is made up of 18 amino acids. The DNA for the CDR3 is TGTGCCAGCAGTTTATCTTGGAAAGCGGGGGGCTCCTACAATGAGCAGTTCTTC. Its translation is CASSLSWKAGGSYNEQFF.

Points on this clone: Different DNA sequences within this sample yield the same CDR3. The chain links TRBV4-3 to TRBJ2-5, with D unclear. The germline CDR1 and CDR2 sequences are LGHNA and YSLEER. V gave up 4 bases and J gave up 4 bases, with 4 bases separating them. The CDR3 totals 11 residues. This CDR3 reads CASSRGETQYF. DNA for the CDR3: TGCGCCAGCAGCCGCGGAGAGACCCAGTACTTC.

This chain joins TRBV28 and TRBJ1-5; the match to TRBD1 covers 8 bases. This CDR3 has 15 amino acids. After removal of 2 bases from V and 9 bases from J, the junction contained 9 bases not matched to a gene. Germline lookup yields CDR1 MDHEN and CDR2 SYDVKM. The CDR3 sequence is CASSLGIRGHTPQHF. CDR3 DNA: TGTGCCAGCAGTTTAGGTATCAGGGGGCATACGCCCCAGCATTTT.

This clone was detected only once. The chain has TRBV18 and TRBJ2-3; D is ambiguous. Trimming shortened V by 4 bases and J by 0 bases, and 11 bases separated the two germline ends. The CDR3 loop spans 15 amino acids. Germline CDR1 reads KGHSH; CDR2 reads LQKENI. CDR3 in DNA: TGTGCCAGCTCACTCCTGGGGTTTAGCACAGATACGCAGTATTTT. Its translation: CASSLLGFSTDTQYF.

J is TRBJ1-1 and V is TRBV11-2; 9 positions agree with TRBD1. CDR3 size: 16 residues. Germline values: CDR1 SGHAT, CDR2 FQNNGV. The J segment lost 1 base and the V segment lost 1 base, leaving 4 bases of the junction unmatched. The CDR3 loop is CASSLVPQGANTEAFF. For the CDR3, the DNA is TGTGCCAGCAGCTTAGTCCCACAGGGGGCGAACACTGAAGCTTTCTTT.

For this clone: Other DNA sequences within the sample encode an identical CDR3. The chain couples TRBV28 to TRBJ1-5; 7 bases line up with TRBD1. V lost 2 bases and J lost 6; bases outside the gene matches: 1. CDR1 is MDHEN and CDR2 is SYDVKM in the germline V gene. This CDR3 comprises 13 residues. The CDR3 loop reads CASSLAGGQPQHF. DNA for the CDR3: TGTGCCAGCAGTTTAGCAGGGGGTCAGCCCCAGCATTTT.

The chain links TRBV7-3 to TRBJ2-2, with 14 bases lining up with TRBD2. Losses at the gene ends were 5 bases for V and 7 bases for J; bases not matched to a gene: 12. Germline CDR1 reads SGHTA; CDR2 reads FQGTGA. The CDR3 has 18 residues. DNA for the CDR3: TGTGCCAGCAGCCCCAGGCCGACTAGCGGGAGGGCTCTCGGGGAGCTGTTTTTT. The encoded protein is CASSPRPTSGRALGELFF.

This sequence joins TRBV6-5 and TRBJ2-5; no definite D call. Germline lookup yields CDR1 MNHEY and CDR2 SVGAGI. The CDR3 sequence is 15 residues long. The V end lost 5 bases, the J end lost 2 bases, and 15 bases lay between the germline ends. The CDR3 protein is CASSPENLQQETQYF. The CDR3 bases are TGTGCCAGCAGTCCGGAGAACTTACAGCAAGAGACCCAGTACTTC.

The rearrangement joins TRBV9 to TRBJ2-2; D ambiguous. Trimming removed 2 bases from V and 5 bases from J, with 13 bases in between. Germline-derived CDR1 and CDR2 are SGDLS and YYNGEE. There are 15 residues in the CDR3. The CDR3 here is CASSVNVGATGELFF. The DNA of the CDR3 is TGTGCCAGCAGCGTCAACGTCGGAGCAACCGGGGAGCTGTTTTTT.